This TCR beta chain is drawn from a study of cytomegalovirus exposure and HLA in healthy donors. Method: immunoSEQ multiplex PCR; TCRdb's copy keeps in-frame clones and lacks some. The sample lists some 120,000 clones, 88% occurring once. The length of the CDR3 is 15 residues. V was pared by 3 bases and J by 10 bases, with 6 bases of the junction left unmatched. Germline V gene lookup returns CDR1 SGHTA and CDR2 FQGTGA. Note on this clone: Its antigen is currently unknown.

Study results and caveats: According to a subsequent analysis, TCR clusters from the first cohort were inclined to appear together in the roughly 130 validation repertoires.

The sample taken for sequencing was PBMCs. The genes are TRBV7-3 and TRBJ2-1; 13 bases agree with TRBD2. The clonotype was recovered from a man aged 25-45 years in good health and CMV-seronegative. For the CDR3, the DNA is TGTGCCAGCAGCTTCCGGACTAGCGGGAGCAACGAGCAGTTCTTC. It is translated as CASSFRTSGSNEQFF.